Following are 21 T cell receptor beta chains from one sample sequenced in a study of T-cell memory formation after mild COVID-19. MiXCR, applied by TCRdb to the 5' RACE reads, yields one record per CDR3 protein. This sample has roughly 500,000 distinct CDR3 sequences, with over 20% found just once. The sample taken for sequencing was PBMCs or a T cell subset sorted from them (not recorded which). These receptors were collected from an adult woman who had mild COVID-19 (a few samples of this study predate the infection). Cell type and time point are not known.

The V and J genes are TRBV18 and TRBJ2-2; 7 bases map to TRBD1. V shed 4 bases and J 1 base; nucleotides not matched to a gene: 3. Germline CDR1 reads KGHSH; CDR2 reads LQKENI. The CDR3 spans 15 residues. Written as DNA, the CDR3 is TGTGCCAGCTCACTTTGGACAGGGAACACCGGGGAGCTGTTTTTT. It translates to CASSLWTGNTGELFF.

This clonotype was recorded a few times. The gene calls are TRBV2 and TRBJ2-3, with D perhaps being TRBD1 or TRBD2 (6 bases each). In germline, CDR1 is SNHLY, CDR2 FYNNEI. With 0 bases removed from V and 2 bases from J, the gap between germline ends came to 15 bases. This CDR3 region has 17 residues. The CDR3 is CASSEALRGRSTDTQYF. The CDR3 DNA reads as TGTGCCAGCAGTGAAGCGCTTCGGGGGCGGTCCACAGATACGCAGTATTTT.

The V gene is TRBV12-3 or TRBV12-4, the J gene TRBJ1-1; D remains unclear. The CDR3 is 12 amino acids. V was cut by 6 bases and J by 4 bases, with 9 bases left in between. Written as DNA, the CDR3 is TGTGCCAGCAGCCAAGTCCGCACTGAAGCTTTCTTT. Residues: CASSQVRTEAFF.

This clonotype was seen more than once but under ten times. The rearrangement links TRBV29-1 to TRBJ2-5, with D tentatively TRBD1 (5 bases). Trimming took off 7 bases at V and 0 bases at J, with 12 bases between the two ends. This CDR3 region has 13 residues. CDR1 and CDR2 from the germline V gene are SQVTM and ANQGSEA. The CDR3 sequence: CSAKDTHQETQYF. The CDR3 region has the DNA TGCAGCGCTAAGGACACCCACCAAGAGACCCAGTACTTC.

This clonotype was seen at least ten times. The J gene is TRBJ2-7, the V gene TRBV12-3 or TRBV12-4; no clear D. V was clipped by 0 bases and J by 2 bases, with 2 bases between them. The CDR3 loop spans 12 amino acids. The CDR3 sequence is CASSLAAYEQYF. For the CDR3, the DNA is TGTGCCAGCAGTTTAGCGGCCTACGAGCAGTACTTC.

The J gene is TRBJ2-5, the V gene TRBV20-1; the match to TRBD1 covers 10 bases. With 3 bases clipped from V and 9 bases from J, the junction kept 10 bases outside the gene matches. Germline V gene data show CDR1 as DFQATT and CDR2 as SNEGSKA (reference sequence). The CDR3 has 14 residues. CDR3 protein: CSASGTGVLGSQYF. CDR3 in DNA: TGCAGTGCTAGTGGGACAGGGGTTTTGGGGTCCCAGTACTTC.

This clonotype was recorded a few times. The V and J genes are TRBV4-1 and TRBJ2-2, with TRBD2 as a possible D gene (5 bases). Trimming removed 0 bases at V and 0 bases at J, with 5 bases between. CDR1 is MGHRA, CDR2 YSYEKL, per germline. This CDR3 is 15 amino acids long. The CDR3 is CASSQDGANTGELFF. The CDR3 DNA follows: TGCGCCAGCAGCCAAGACGGGGCGAACACCGGGGAGCTGTTTTTT.

CDR3 loop: CASKEGGTEAFF. CDR3 in DNA: TGCGCCAGCAAAGAGGGAGGTACTGAAGCTTTCTTT. The V call is TRBV5-1, the J call TRBJ1-1; D call uncertain. Trimming stripped 6 bases from V and 5 bases from J, with 11 bases between. This CDR3 comprises 12 residues. Germline CDR1 SGHRS, CDR2 YFSETQ. The full variable domain, rest sourced from reference TRBV5-1 and TRBJ1-1, is KAGVTQTPRYLIKTRGQQVTLSCSPISGHRSVSWYQQTPGQGLQFLFEYFSETQRNKGNFPGRFSGRQFSNSRSEMNVSTLELGDSALYLCASKEGGTEAFFGQGTRLTVV.

The gene calls are TRBV2 and TRBJ2-2, with TRBD1 matching over 9 bases. CDR3 length equals 14 residues. Germline-derived CDR1 and CDR2 are SNHLY and FYNNEI. Unmatched junction bases numbered 4, after V lost 7 bases and J lost 4 bases. For the CDR3, the DNA is TGTGCCAGCAAGGGACAGGGCGGCACCGGGGAGCTGTTTTTT. Its protein is CASKGQGGTGELFF.

This clonotype was detected many times. The chain couples TRBV25-1 to TRBJ2-7, with 7 bases matching TRBD1. The V segment lost 1 base and the J segment 0 bases; nucleotides outside the gene matches: 9. This CDR3 has 17 amino acids. Germline loops: CDR1 MGHDK, CDR2 SYGVNS. For the CDR3, the DNA is TGTGCCAGCAGTGAATCGGGTGGGGCAGGGGGCTCCTACGAGCAGTACTTC. This translates into CASSESGGAGGSYEQYF.

V gene TRBV2 combines with J gene TRBJ2-2, with no clear D. CDR3 length equals 12 residues. Per the germline V gene, CDR1 is SNHLY and CDR2 is FYNNEI. V gave up 8 bases and J gave up 4 bases, with 8 bases separating them. The CDR3 coding sequence is TGTGCCAGCCAAGGGCTCACCGGGGAGCTGTTTTTT. It specifies CASQGLTGELFF.

This clonotype has only a few counts. The rearrangement links TRBV12-3 or TRBV12-4 to TRBJ2-7; D call uncertain. The CDR3 sequence is 12 residues long. V was shortened by 6 bases and J by 6 bases, with 12 bases between the two germline ends. The CDR3 spells CASRLEASEQYF. The CDR3 bases are TGTGCCAGCAGACTCGAAGCCTCCGAGCAGTACTTC.

CDR3 protein: CSVSKAEPREQYF. The CDR3 DNA reads as TGCAGCGTTAGCAAGGCAGAACCTCGTGAGCAGTACTTC. This rearrangement joins TRBV29-1 to TRBJ2-7; no definite D call. The CDR3 length is 13 residues. CDR1 and CDR2 from the germline V gene are SQVTM and ANQGSEA. V was pared by 5 bases and J by 7 bases, with 18 bases between.

The chain joins TRBV7-9 to TRBJ2-7, with unresolved D. V lost 5 bases and J 2 bases, leaving 13 bases between the germline ends. Looked up from germline, CDR1 is SEHNR and CDR2 is FQNEAQ (reference sequence). The CDR3 contains 14 residues. As DNA, the CDR3 is TGTGCCAGCAGCCCCTCCTTTACCCCCTACGAGCAGTACTTC. Protein: CASSPSFTPYEQYF.

This clonotype was found a few times. The chain has TRBV5-1 and TRBJ2-1, with D maybe TRBD1 (5 bases). Germline lookup yields CDR1 SGHRS and CDR2 YFSETQ. The CDR3 covers 11 residues. Trimming cost V 0 bases and J 12 bases, with 7 bases left between them. DNA of the CDR3: TGCGCCAGCAGCTTGGAAGGGGCGCAGTTCTTC. Its translation: CASSLEGAQFF.

The rearrangement joins TRBV14 to TRBJ2-7, with 7 bases identical to TRBD2. The J segment lost 7 bases and the V segment lost 5 bases, leaving 17 bases of the junction unmatched. The CDR3 runs to 16 residues. Germline V gives CDR1 SGHDN, CDR2 FVKESK. In DNA form, the CDR3 reads TGTGCCAGCAGCGTACTCTCATGGGCTAGCGGTGGGGAGCAGTACTTC. Amino acids: CASSVLSWASGGEQYF. Using reference TRBV14 and TRBJ2-7 for the parts outside the CDR3, the full variable domain is EAGVTQFPSHSVIEKGQTVTLRCDPISGHDNLYWYRRVMGKEIKFLLHFVKESKQDESGMPNNRFLAERTGGTYSTLKVQPAELEDSGVYFCASSVLSWASGGEQYFGPGTRLTVT.

The V and J genes are TRBV7-2 and TRBJ2-1; D assignment may be TRBD1 or TRBD2 (5 bases each). The V and J ends lost 3 bases and 4 bases respectively, with 13 bases between them. Germline V gives CDR1 SGHTA, CDR2 FQGNSA. The CDR3 sequence is 15 residues long. CDR3 sequence reads: CASSFTGTAYNEQFF. The CDR3 region has the DNA TGTGCCAGCAGCTTCACCGGGACGGCTTACAATGAGCAGTTCTTC.

At least ten counts were recorded for this clonotype. This chain links TRBV19 with TRBJ1-2; D not resolved. The CDR3 consists of 15 residues. The germline V gene has CDR1 LNHDA and CDR2 SQIVND (reference sequence). V dropped 5 bases and J dropped 0 bases, with 13 bases sitting between them. The CDR3, as DNA: TGTGCCAGTAGTGAACGGCTGAGGACTAACTATGGCTACACCTTC. As protein: CASSERLRTNYGYTF.

The chain links TRBV7-9 to TRBJ2-2; possibly TRBD2 for D (7 bases). CDR1 and CDR2 from the germline V gene are SEHNR and FQNEAQ (reference sequence). V was cut by 2 bases and J by 2 bases, with 21 bases left in between. The CDR3 contains 19 residues. The CDR3 sequence is CASSLLGGGPKINTGELFF. In DNA, the CDR3 is TGTGCCAGCAGCTTATTAGGGGGAGGGCCGAAAATCAACACCGGGGAGCTGTTTTTT.

V and J are TRBV7-6 and TRBJ2-3, with D hard to call. This CDR3 has 15 residues. Germline loops: CDR1 SGHVS, CDR2 FNYEAQ. Trimming cost V 2 bases and J 0 bases, with 9 bases left between them. CDR3 in amino acids: CASSLWSTSTDTQYF. In DNA form, the CDR3 reads TGTGCCAGCAGCTTATGGAGTACTAGCACAGATACGCAGTATTTT.

This clonotype was seen more than once but under ten times. V and J are TRBV19 and TRBJ2-1, with 9 bases lining up with TRBD2. The CDR3 extends over 19 amino acids. Unmatched junction bases numbered 20, after V lost 9 bases and J lost 2 bases. Germline loops: CDR1 LNHDA, CDR2 SQIVND (reference sequence). The CDR3 region is CASSPGGGAWFSTYNEQFF. CDR3 sequence (DNA): TGTGCCAGCAGCCCTGGCGGGGGGGCCTGGTTTAGCACCTACAATGAGCAGTTCTTC.